The 17 T cell receptor beta chains listed next were all sequenced from one sample in a study of radiation and T cells in renal cell carcinoma. TCRdb's table, derived via immunoSEQ multiplex PCR, lists solely in-frame clones and lacks some. The sample records around 100,000 clones, about 79% being singletons. As to time point: blood 4 weeks post-SBRT, at nephrectomy. Noted treatment: 15 Gy SBRT to primary tumor, nephrectomy 4 weeks later. The sample was blood, taken from a patient whose treatment included radiotherapy and nephrectomy. Receptors originate from a man between 60 and 75 years old with renal cell carcinoma.

This clone was seen just once. The chain combines TRBV28 with TRBJ2-2; unclear D gene. This CDR3 has 17 amino acids. V was clipped by 6 bases and J by 0 bases, with 17 bases between them. The germline CDR1 and CDR2 sequences are MDHEN and SYDVKM. CDR3 loop: CASSVLPVGTNTGELFF. The CDR3 bases are TGTGCCAGCAGCGTACTACCGGTGGGCACGAACACCGGGGAGCTGTTTTTT.

The chain recombines TRBV9 with TRBJ2-3; TRBD2 agrees at 10 bases. Trimming cost V 0 bases and J 0 bases; bases outside gene matches: 13. This CDR3 is 20 amino acids long. In germline, CDR1 is SGDLS, CDR2 YYNGEE. CDR3 residues: CASSVDPGTSGTSSTDTQYF. CDR3 nucleotides: TGTGCCAGCAGCGTAGACCCCGGTACTAGCGGGACCTCTAGCACAGATACGCAGTATTTT. The whole variable domain, remainder taken from reference TRBV9 and TRBJ2-3, is DSGVTQTPKHLITATGQRVTLRCSPRSGDLSVYWYQQSLDQGLQFLIQYYNGEERAKGNILERFSAQQFPDLHSELNLSSLELGDSALYFCASSVDPGTSGTSSTDTQYFGPGTRLTVL.

This chain links TRBV28 with TRBJ1-5, with TRBD1 identical over 10 bases. CDR1 MDHEN and CDR2 SYDVKM come from the germline V gene. This CDR3 region has 15 residues. Losses at the gene ends were 4 bases for V and 8 bases for J; bases not matched to a gene: 8. The CDR3 here is CASSSQDRGVKPQHF. The CDR3 DNA is TGTGCCAGCAGTTCCCAGGACAGGGGGGTGAAGCCCCAGCATTTT. Variable domain in full (rest from reference TRBV28 and TRBJ1-5): DVKVTQSSRYLVKRTGEKVFLECVQDMDHENMFWYRQDPGLGLRLIYFSYDVKMKEKGDIPEGYSVSREKKERFSLILESASTNQTSMYLCASSSQDRGVKPQHFGDGTRLSIL.

The rearrangement links TRBV5-4 to TRBJ2-7; D could derive from TRBD1 or TRBD2 (5 bases each). CDR1 is SGHNT, CDR2 YYREEE, per germline (reference sequence). The CDR3 covers 15 residues. Trimming stripped 0 bases from V and 6 bases from J, with 16 bases between. CDR3 amino acids: CASSLEGAVGTEQYF. In nucleotides, the CDR3 is TGTGCCAGCAGCTTGGAAGGTGCTGTAGGGACCGAGCAGTACTTC.

The chain employs TRBV19 and TRBJ1-2, with TRBD1 matching 7 bases. Trimming cost V 6 bases and J 8 bases; bases outside gene matches: 9. From germline, CDR1 is LNHDA and CDR2 SQIVND (reference sequence). The CDR3 loop spans 13 amino acids. The CDR3 loop is CASSFDRERGYTF. In DNA form, the CDR3 reads TGTGCCAGTAGCTTCGACAGGGAGCGGGGCTACACCTTC.

The J gene is TRBJ1-1, the V gene TRBV11-1; the D is unclear. V was pared by 2 bases and J by 6 bases, with 19 bases between. The CDR3 consists of 16 residues. CDR1 is SGHAT, CDR2 FQDESV, per germline (reference sequence). CDR3 protein: CASSLLPRTNRPEAFF. CDR3 in DNA: TGTGCCAGCAGCTTACTTCCACGGACGAACCGCCCTGAAGCTTTCTTT.

The gene calls are TRBV7-9 and TRBJ2-7; 8 bases are shared with TRBD1. V trimming: 4 bases; J trimming: 4 bases; junction bases outside the gene matches: 12. The CDR3 extends over 16 amino acids. Germline V gene data show CDR1 as SEHNR and CDR2 as FQNEAQ (reference sequence). The CDR3 sequence is CASSSRDRPHFYEQYF. DNA of the CDR3: TGTGCCAGCAGCTCAAGGGACAGGCCCCATTTTTACGAGCAGTACTTC.

This clone has more than one count but fewer than ten. The rearrangement links TRBV5-1 to TRBJ1-1; D gene uncertain. The CDR3 contains 13 residues. Germline V gene data show CDR1 as SGHRS and CDR2 as YFSETQ. Trimming stripped 0 bases from V and 1 base from J, with 4 bases between. CDR3 coding DNA: TGCGCCAGCAGCTTGGAGGGGAACACTGAAGCTTTCTTT. This translates into CASSLEGNTEAFF.

This clone appeared once. The genes are TRBV29-1 and TRBJ2-1; D remains unclear. V was cut by 6 bases and J by 3 bases, with 6 bases left in between. The CDR3 covers 11 residues. Germline CDR1 SQVTM, CDR2 ANQGSEA. DNA of the CDR3: TGCAGCGTGACGTACTACAATGAGCAGTTCTTC. This codes for CSVTYYNEQFF.

V and J are TRBV14 and TRBJ2-1, with unresolved D. The CDR3 spans 12 residues. Germline V gene data show CDR1 as SGHDN and CDR2 as FVKESK. Trimming took off 1 base at V and 10 bases at J, with 8 bases between the two ends. CDR3 loop: CASSQGVLEQFF. CDR3 nucleotides: TGTGCCAGCAGCCAAGGGGTGTTGGAGCAGTTCTTC.

CDR3: CASSQDRTSGNEQFF. CDR3 in DNA: TGCGCCAGCAGCCAAGATCGGACTAGCGGCAATGAGCAGTTCTTC. The genes are TRBV4-3 and TRBJ2-1; 10 bases agree with TRBD2. The V gene end was trimmed by 0 bases and the J gene end by 6 bases; junction bases not matched to a gene: 2. The CDR3 loop spans 15 amino acids. Germline V gene lookup returns CDR1 LGHNA and CDR2 YSLEER.

This CDR3 reads CASSYYHRGLSEQYF. The CDR3 DNA sequence: TGTGCCAGCAGTTACTACCACAGGGGACTTAGCGAGCAGTACTTC. V gene TRBV6-5 combines with J gene TRBJ2-7; a weak D match, TRBD1 (7 bases). Trimming removed 1 base from V and 6 bases from J, with 16 bases in between. The CDR3 spans 15 residues. Germline CDR1 is MNHEY and CDR2 is SVGAGI.

The J gene is TRBJ1-5, the V gene TRBV4-1; TRBD1 aligns across 7 bases. This CDR3 has 15 amino acids. In germline, CDR1 is MGHRA, CDR2 YSYEKL. Losses at the gene ends were 4 bases for V and 4 bases for J; bases not matched to a gene: 7. CDR3 coding DNA: TGCGCCAGCAGCCCTGGGACAGTCGGGAATCAGCCCCAGCATTTT. This gives the protein CASSPGTVGNQPQHF.

The chain couples TRBV7-9 to TRBJ2-5; TRBD2 might be the D (6 bases). There are 17 residues in the CDR3. V was shortened by 3 bases and J by 5 bases, with 22 bases between the two germline ends. CDR1 is SEHNR, CDR2 FQNEAQ, per germline (reference sequence). CDR3 nucleotides: TGTGCCAGCAGCTTCGGGCGTGCGGGACTGACATCGGAGACCCAGTACTTC. Amino acid sequence: CASSFGRAGLTSETQYF.

V usage is TRBV5-6 and J usage is TRBJ2-7; D uncertain. Trimming removed 0 bases at V and 2 bases at J, with 6 bases between. In germline, CDR1 is SGHDT, CDR2 YYEEEE. The CDR3 loop spans 13 amino acids. CDR3 DNA sequence: TGTGCCAGCAGCTTGGGCGTAGCCTACGAGCAGTACTTC. Its protein is CASSLGVAYEQYF.

The rearrangement joins TRBV7-2 to TRBJ2-3; 10 nucleotides align to TRBD1. Losses at the gene ends were 3 bases for V and 3 bases for J; bases not matched to a gene: 6. Germline CDR1 SGHTA, CDR2 FQGNSA. This CDR3 region has 16 residues. This CDR3 reads CASSFGQGGLTDTQYF. In DNA form, the CDR3 reads TGTGCCAGCAGCTTCGGACAGGGGGGATTGACAGATACGCAGTATTTT.

The rearrangement links TRBV5-8 to TRBJ2-7; D gene unclear. Germline values: CDR1 SGHTS, CDR2 YDEGEE. The CDR3 has 12 amino acids. Trimming removed 4 bases at V and 7 bases at J, with 12 bases between. The CDR3 here is CASSLASPEQYF. In DNA form, the CDR3 reads TGTGCCAGCAGCCTGGCCAGCCCAGAGCAGTACTTC.